What follows is one T cell receptor (beta chain) and its context. Its specificity is not known. The method was immunoSEQ multiplex PCR; TCRdb's version includes in-frame clones alone and lacks a portion of them. The data hold about 22,000 clones, with 40% to 55% observed a single time. Germline loops: CDR1 SGHTA, CDR2 FQGNSA. The CDR3 consists of 14 residues. V was shortened by 1 base and J by 7 bases, with 11 bases between the two germline ends. These data come from a study of radiation and T cells in renal cell carcinoma. General observations from the study: Irradiated tumors held more dominant CDR3 motifs than control tumors. Top tumor clonotypes rose in blood 2 weeks post-radiation, then contracted.

Treatment indicated: 15 Gy SBRT to primary tumor, nephrectomy 4 weeks later. The receptor's source is a woman between 45 and 60 years old with renal cell carcinoma. Here the sequenced sample was tumor tissue, taken from a patient whose treatment included radiotherapy and nephrectomy. The rearrangement uses TRBV7-2 and TRBJ1-5; unclear D gene. CDR3: CASSLDAVMQPQHF. The CDR3 nucleotides read TGTGCCAGCAGCTTAGATGCGGTAATGCAGCCCCAGCATTTT.